These 5 T cell receptor beta chains share one sample of origin, sequenced in a study of blood T cell repertoires in COVID-19. This table comes from immunoSEQ multiplex PCR, and its TCRdb copy is limited to in-frame clones, with some not included. The sample carries 200,000 to 300,000 clones, around 88% recorded once. The specimen sequenced was peripheral blood. The source of these receptors is a man aged 25 to 40 with active or convalescent COVID-19.

This chain joins TRBV6-5 and TRBJ2-7; the match to TRBD2 covers 7 bases. The junction had 5 bases not matched to a gene; V was cut back by 0 bases and J by 3 bases. Germline assignment: CDR1 MNHEY and CDR2 SVGAGI. This CDR3 spans 15 amino acids. As DNA, the CDR3 is TGTGCCAGCAGTTACTCAGGTCTAGCGGTCTACGAGCAGTACTTC. Its translation is CASSYSGLAVYEQYF.

The rearrangement links TRBV29-1 to TRBJ1-2; D is undetermined. The CDR3 is made up of 9 amino acids. Deletions cut 8 bases from V and 6 bases from J, with 7 bases between. The V gene's germline CDR1 is SQVTM and CDR2 ANQGSEA. CDR3 DNA sequence: TGCAGCATAGAGGATGGCTACACCTTC. Protein sequence: CSIEDGYTF. The full variable domain, in which reference TRBV29-1 and TRBJ1-2 provide the parts outside the CDR3, is SAVISQKPSRDICQRGTSLTIQCQVDSQVTMMFWYRQQPGQSLTLIATANQGSEATYESGFVIDKFPISRPNLTFSTLTVSNMSPEDSSIYLCSIEDGYTFGSGTRLTVV.

The chain recombines TRBV7-9 with TRBJ1-1; 7 nucleotides line up with TRBD1. V trimming: 4 bases; J trimming: 2 bases; junction bases outside the gene matches: 7. The CDR3 runs to 15 residues. Looked up from germline, CDR1 is SEHNR and CDR2 is FQNEAQ (reference sequence). The CDR3 region is CASSSTGNGNTEAFF. As DNA, the CDR3 is TGTGCCAGCAGCTCGACAGGGAACGGTAACACTGAAGCTTTCTTT.

The V call is TRBV7-2, the J call TRBJ1-3; D possibly corresponds to TRBD1 (5 bases). CDR1 and CDR2 (germline): SGHTA, FQGNSA. The CDR3 has 19 amino acids. V shed 3 bases and J shed 0 bases, with 21 bases lying between them. The DNA of the CDR3 is TGTGCCAGCAGCTTGGCCAAGGACAAGTTCCTGTTCTCTGGAAACACCATATATTTT. Encoded protein: CASSLAKDKFLFSGNTIYF.

This chain links TRBV4-2 with TRBJ2-3, with 13 bases that match TRBD2. Germline assignment: CDR1 LGHNA and CDR2 YNFKEQ. The CDR3 is 18 amino acids. Trimming took 6 bases from V and 0 from J; bases not matched to a gene: 9. The CDR3 sequence is CASRLTSGGTSSTDTQYF. DNA for the CDR3: TGTGCCAGCAGGCTGACTAGCGGGGGGACTTCTAGCACAGATACGCAGTATTTT.